A single sample gave rise to the 2 T cell receptor beta chains below, sequenced in a study of OX40 agonist ivuxolimab in advanced cancers. TCRdb keeps only in-frame clones here, not all; method: immunoSEQ multiplex PCR. The sample lists more than 50,000 clones; 65% to 90% were seen once. Sequencing was performed on CD4+ or CD8+ T cells sorted from blood, taken in a trial of the OX40 agonist ivuxolimab. These receptors were obtained from an adult with an advanced solid tumor such as melanoma, head and neck, liver or kidney cancer.

This chain uses TRBV5-1 with TRBJ1-2; 7 nucleotides match TRBD1. V trimming: 4 bases; J trimming: 8 bases; junction bases outside the gene matches: 11. The CDR3 contains 14 residues. CDR1 SGHRS and CDR2 YFSETQ come from the germline V gene. CDR3 DNA: TGCGCCAGCAGCGATATGACAGGGACGCAAGGCTACACCTTC. Its translation: CASSDMTGTQGYTF. The whole variable domain, remainder taken from reference TRBV5-1 and TRBJ1-2, is KAGVTQTPRYLIKTRGQQVTLSCSPISGHRSVSWYQQTPGQGLQFLFEYFSETQRNKGNFPGRFSGRQFSNSRSEMNVSTLELGDSALYLCASSDMTGTQGYTFGSGTRLTVV.

The V call is TRBV14, the J call TRBJ2-1; D gene ambiguous. The V gene lost 4 bases and the J gene lost 9 bases, with 13 bases spanning the gap. Germline V gene data show CDR1 as SGHDN and CDR2 as FVKESK. This CDR3 comprises 13 residues. The CDR3 DNA reads as TGTGCCAGCAGCCCCCTCCGGCGTGGTGAGCAGTTCTTC. It codes for CASSPLRRGEQFF. The whole variable domain, remainder taken from reference TRBV14 and TRBJ2-1, is EAGVTQFPSHSVIEKGQTVTLRCDPISGHDNLYWYRRVMGKEIKFLLHFVKESKQDESGMPNNRFLAERTGGTYSTLKVQPAELEDSGVYFCASSPLRRGEQFFGPGTRLTVL.